Each of the 23 T cell receptor beta chains below was sequenced from the same sample in a study of T cells after yellow fever vaccination. TCRdb re-derived calls from the 5' RACE reads in MiXCR, one entry per CDR3 protein. The table lists 100,000 to 150,000 distinct CDR3 sequences, approximately 8.4% of them singletons. The sequences come from CD8+ T cells sorted from PBMCs, collected on the day of the yellow fever booster vaccination. The receptors originated from a young man who received the YFV17D yellow fever vaccine.

This clonotype was found a few times. This rearrangement joins TRBV4-1 to TRBJ2-1, with D perhaps matching TRBD2 (6 bases). The germline CDR1 and CDR2 sequences are MGHRA and YSYEKL. Trimming cost V 1 base and J 4 bases, with 14 bases left between them. CDR3 length: 16 amino acids. The CDR3 DNA is TGCGCCAGCAGCCAAGGTGCGGGGACCGCTTACAATGAGCAGTTCTTC. Translated, it gives CASSQGAGTAYNEQFF.

This clonotype showed up many times. The chain has TRBV4-1 and TRBJ2-7, with 7 bases that match TRBD1. This CDR3 is built from 14 residues. Germline V CDR1 and CDR2: MGHRA, YSYEKL. The ends lost 1 base at V and 1 base at J; junction bases unmatched: 1. In nucleotides, the CDR3 is TGCGCCAGCAGCCAAGGACAGGGATCCTACGAGCAGTACTTC. It specifies CASSQGQGSYEQYF.

This clonotype has a handful of counts. The chain has TRBV6-5 and TRBJ2-2; no clear D gene. The CDR3 sequence is 16 residues long. V lost 2 bases, J lost 6 bases, and 16 bases lay in between. Per germline, CDR1 MNHEY and CDR2 SVGAGI. The CDR3 coding sequence is TGTGCCAGCAGTTACACGGCAAGTCACCGCCCCGGGGAGCTGTTTTTT. Translation: CASSYTASHRPGELFF.

This clonotype was counted a few times. The chain links TRBV7-6 to TRBJ2-7; D remains ambiguous. This CDR3 comprises 12 residues. V gave up 2 bases and J gave up 6 bases, with 8 bases separating them. Per germline, CDR1 SGHVS and CDR2 FNYEAQ. The CDR3 loop reads CASSLINGEQYV. The CDR3 region has the DNA TGTGCCAGCAGCTTAATCAATGGCGAGCAGTACGTC.

There are a few counts of this clonotype. V and J are TRBV7-8 and TRBJ2-7; 7 nucleotides line up with TRBD2. The CDR3 contains 15 residues. V shed 2 bases and J 2 bases; nucleotides not matched to a gene: 6. The germline CDR1 and CDR2 sequences are SGHVS and FQNEAQ. CDR3 bases: TGTGCCAGCAGCTTACGGGCTAGCGGTACCTACGAGCAGTACTTC. This encodes CASSLRASGTYEQYF.

This sequence joins TRBV29-1 and TRBJ2-1; TRBD2 aligns across 8 bases. J lost 7 bases, V lost 4 bases, and 12 bases had no gene match. The CDR3 sequence is 15 residues long. Germline values: CDR1 SQVTM, CDR2 ANQGSEA. Here the CDR3 DNA reads TGCAGCGTTGCCCCTACAGCGGGGGATTTGAATGAGCAGTTCTTC. This sequence encodes CSVAPTAGDLNEQFF.

The sample holds a few counts of this clonotype. The chain couples TRBV7-9 to TRBJ2-3; 8 bases fit TRBD2. V lost 11 bases to trimming and J lost 4 bases; unmatched junction nucleotides: 14. The CDR3 contains 15 residues. Per the germline V gene, CDR1 is SEHNR and CDR2 is FQNEAQ (reference sequence). CDR3: CASHLRGGAPDTQYF. The CDR3 DNA is TGTGCCTCCCACCTTCGGGGGGGGGCTCCAGATACGCAGTATTTT. Complete variable domain (other parts from reference TRBV7-9 and TRBJ2-3): DTGVSQNPRHKITKRGQNVTFRCDPISEHNRLYWYRQTLGQGPEFLTYFQNEAQLEKSRLLSDRFSAERPKGSFSTLEIQRTEQGDSAMYLCASHLRGGAPDTQYFGPGTRLTVL.

V gene TRBV3-1 combines with J gene TRBJ1-2, with TRBD1 as a possible D gene (5 bases). The CDR3 is made up of 16 amino acids. With 5 bases removed from V and 7 bases from J, the gap between germline ends came to 23 bases. Per the germline V gene, CDR1 is LGHDT and CDR2 is YNNKEL (reference sequence). CDR3 sequence (DNA): TGTGCCAGCAGCAACACGGGCAGGCGGGGGATTTTTGGCTACACCTTC. Its protein is CASSNTGRRGIFGYTF.

There are many counts of this clonotype. As DNA, the CDR3 is TGTGCCAGCAGTTTAACGGGAAGGATCCGGGCTGGCAATCAGCCCCAGCATTTT. Its translation: CASSLTGRIRAGNQPQHF. This chain uses TRBV12-3 or TRBV12-4 with TRBJ1-5; D is ambiguous. The CDR3 has 18 residues. V was pared by 2 bases and J by 2 bases, with 19 bases between.

This clonotype was detected a few times. V is TRBV20-1 and J is TRBJ2-7; D remains ambiguous. The CDR3 is 13 amino acids. Trimming took off 3 bases at V and 0 bases at J, with 9 bases between the two ends. CDR1 DFQATT and CDR2 SNEGSKA come from the germline V gene (reference sequence). The DNA of the CDR3 is TGCAGTGCTAGCGCGCATCACTCCTACGAGCAGTACGTC. Protein product: CSASAHHSYEQYV.

The V and J genes are TRBV7-2 and TRBJ1-1, with D tentatively TRBD1 (5 bases). Looked up from germline, CDR1 is SGHTA and CDR2 is FQGNSA. V lost 5 bases and J 1 base, leaving 11 bases between the germline ends. CDR3 length equals 14 residues. CDR3 loop: CASSPGAGNTEAFF. In DNA, the CDR3 is TGTGCCAGCAGCCCTGGGGCTGGGAACACTGAAGCTTTCTTT.

This clonotype was detected only a few times. The genes are TRBV2 and TRBJ2-7, with D perhaps matching TRBD1 (6 bases). The V end was cut by 9 bases, the J end by 2 bases, with 23 bases between. Germline V gene data show CDR1 as SNHLY and CDR2 as FYNNEI. This CDR3 spans 16 amino acids. CDR3 region: CASKRITGSNPYEQYF. The CDR3 DNA follows: TGTGCCAGTAAAAGAATAACAGGGTCCAATCCCTACGAGCAGTACTTC.

With respect to this clonotype: A much larger clone differs by one base, so this may be a read error. The V call is TRBV5-5, the J call TRBJ2-1; 7 bases align to TRBD1. The CDR3 extends over 16 amino acids. CDR1 SGHKS and CDR2 YYEKEE come from the germline V gene (reference sequence). Trimming removed 4 bases from V and 1 base from J; junction bases left unmatched: 8. The CDR3 DNA sequence: TGTGCCAGCAGCAACACCGAGACAGGGTCCTACAATGAGCAGTTCTTC. This sequence encodes CASSNTETGSYNEQFF. Full variable domain (outside the CDR3, taken from reference TRBV5-5 and TRBJ2-1): DAGVTQSPTHLIKTRGQQVTLRCSPISGHKSVSWYQQVLGQGPQFIFQYYEKEERGRGNFPDRFSARQFPNYSSELNVNALLLGDSALYLCASSNTETGSYNEQFFGPGTRLTVL.

The gene calls are TRBV29-1 and TRBJ1-1; 10 positions agree with TRBD1. The CDR3 has 13 amino acids. After removal of 3 bases from V and 6 bases from J, the junction contained 4 bases not matched to a gene. Germline V lookup: CDR1 SQVTM, CDR2 ANQGSEA. CDR3 bases: TGCAGCGTTGAGGGGACAGGGGTCGCTGAAGCTTTCTTT. This codes for CSVEGTGVAEAFF. The whole variable domain, remainder taken from reference TRBV29-1 and TRBJ1-1, is SAVISQKPSRDICQRGTSLTIQCQVDSQVTMMFWYRQQPGQSLTLIATANQGSEATYESGFVIDKFPISRPNLTFSTLTVSNMSPEDSSIYLCSVEGTGVAEAFFGQGTRLTVV.

This clonotype was observed a handful of times. The V call is TRBV24-1, the J call TRBJ1-4; TRBD1 might be the D (6 bases). The V end lost 4 bases, the J end lost 7 bases, and 12 bases lay between the germline ends. The germline CDR1 and CDR2 sequences are KGHDR and SFDVKD. This CDR3 comprises 14 residues. Here the CDR3 reads CATSDDTGSEKLFF. The CDR3 DNA reads TGTGCCACCAGTGACGATACAGGGAGTGAAAAACTGTTTTTT.

In this sample, this clonotype turned up many times. V and J are TRBV29-1 and TRBJ1-2; D ambiguous. The V gene lost 4 bases and the J gene lost 5 bases, with 14 bases spanning the gap. CDR1 SQVTM and CDR2 ANQGSEA come from the germline V gene. The CDR3 is 13 amino acids. CDR3 residues: CSVAPPGDYGYTF. The CDR3 DNA reads TGCAGCGTTGCTCCCCCCGGGGATTATGGCTACACCTTC. The whole variable domain, remainder taken from reference TRBV29-1 and TRBJ1-2, is SAVISQKPSRDICQRGTSLTIQCQVDSQVTMMFWYRQQPGQSLTLIATANQGSEATYESGFVIDKFPISRPNLTFSTLTVSNMSPEDSSIYLCSVAPPGDYGYTFGSGTRLTVV.

This clonotype has a handful of counts. The V call is TRBV7-9, the J call TRBJ2-7, with TRBD1 as a possible D gene (5 bases). The CDR3 sequence is 12 residues long. Trimming shortened V by 4 bases and J by 6 bases, and 10 bases separated the two germline ends. Germline V CDR1 and CDR2: SEHNR, FQNEAQ (reference sequence). CDR3 bases: TGTGCCAGCAGCTCCAACAGGCCCGAGCAGTACTTC. Translation: CASSSNRPEQYF.

This clonotype has more than one count but fewer than ten. This chain joins TRBV5-4 and TRBJ1-6; 9 nucleotides match TRBD1. Germline CDR1 SGHNT, CDR2 YYREEE (reference sequence). This CDR3 spans 17 amino acids. The trim removed 0 bases at V and 2 bases at J, leaving 3 bases unmatched. The CDR3 is CASSLGDRAAYNSPLHF. The CDR3 nucleotides read TGTGCCAGCAGCTTGGGGGACAGGGCGGCCTATAATTCACCCCTCCACTTT. Drawing the rest from reference TRBV5-4 and TRBJ1-6, the complete variable domain is ETGVTQSPTHLIKTRGQQVTLRCSSQSGHNTVSWYQQALGQGPQFIFQYYREEENGRGNFPPRFSGLQFPNYSSELNVNALELDDSALYLCASSLGDRAAYNSPLHFGNGTRLTVT.

V gene TRBV6-4 combines with J gene TRBJ2-1; 9 bases map to TRBD2. Germline loops: CDR1 MRHNA, CDR2 SNTAGT. The CDR3 length is 15 residues. With V trimmed by 6 bases and J by 9 bases, 12 bases remained unmatched. This chain's CDR3 is CASSLERGAGTEQFF. The CDR3 coding sequence is TGTGCCAGCAGCCTAGAGCGGGGGGCCGGTACTGAGCAGTTCTTC.

This clonotype was counted between two and nine times. V and J are TRBV5-5 and TRBJ1-5; tentative D call: TRBD1 (6 bases). Trimming removed 4 bases at V and 8 bases at J, with 22 bases between. CDR1 and CDR2 from the germline V gene are SGHKS and YYEKEE (reference sequence). The CDR3 runs 16 residues. The CDR3 DNA reads TGTGCCAGCAGCCCTAATTTAGGGGGGATCGGGGAGCCCCAGCATTTT. Translation: CASSPNLGGIGEPQHF.

This clonotype was counted at least ten times. The genes are TRBV6-1 and TRBJ2-5; the D is unclear. V shed 1 base and J shed 0 bases, with 6 bases lying between them. The CDR3 contains 14 residues. Germline CDR1 MNHNS, CDR2 SASEGT. The chain's CDR3 is CASSEGADQETQYF. In nucleotides, the CDR3 is TGTGCCAGCAGTGAAGGTGCAGACCAAGAGACCCAGTACTTC.

The V and J genes are TRBV6-1 and TRBJ2-5; 8 bases map to TRBD1. There are 15 residues in the CDR3. V gave up 6 bases and J gave up 7 bases; unmatched junction bases: 13. Germline V CDR1 and CDR2: MNHNS, SASEGT. CDR3 residues: CASRLPGTGRGTQYF. The CDR3 bases are TGTGCCAGCAGGCTGCCCGGGACAGGCCGGGGGACCCAGTACTTC.

A few counts support this clonotype. This chain uses TRBV4-1 with TRBJ2-7, with TRBD2 identical over 11 bases. Germline V gene data show CDR1 as MGHRA and CDR2 as YSYEKL. Trimming took 0 bases from V and 0 from J; bases not matched to a gene: 13. The CDR3 contains 20 residues. The CDR3 loop reads CASSQDAASGGPRSSYEQYF. The CDR3 coding sequence is TGCGCCAGCAGCCAAGATGCAGCTAGCGGGGGGCCAAGGAGCTCCTACGAGCAGTACTTC.